The following is a T cell receptor beta chain sequence with its context. Its antigen remains unidentified. The record originates from a study of pediatric ulcerative colitis. Notes on the study in general: Clonal expansions reduced rectal repertoire diversity in acute severe colitis. Substantially fewer templates came from a couple of patients' blood samples. Compared with controls, ulcerative colitis showed greater blood-rectum clone sharing.

The CDR3 extends over 13 amino acids. Trimming took 9 bases from V and 5 from J, leaving 16 bases between them. The germline V gene encodes CDR1 LNHDA and CDR2 SQIVND (reference sequence). The data were produced by immunoSEQ multiplex PCR, yet TCRdb's version contains in-frame clones alone and is incomplete. This sample carries over 4,000 clones, about 88% of them seen once, and the ten largest clones take more than 2%. The chain links TRBV19 to TRBJ1-1; TRBD1 is a possible D gene (5 bases). This TCR was recovered from a boy aged 10-17 years with mild ulcerative colitis. Sample: blood. CDR3 region: CASSGRGGTEAFF. For the CDR3, the DNA is TGTGCCAGCTCGGGGCGGGGTGGGACTGAAGCTTTCTTT.